Here is one TCR beta chain with its context. Method: immunoSEQ multiplex PCR; TCRdb's copy keeps in-frame clones and lacks some. Seen here are under 450,000 clones, over 75% observed once, and the top ten hold 5% to 7%. This sample was taken from a study of control samples from healthy donors and cancer patients. The CDR3 loop spans 12 amino acids. Germline V CDR1 and CDR2: MNHEY, SMNVEV (reference sequence). V lost 2 bases and J lost 8, with 9 bases in between. This receptor was obtained from a man aged 40-49 years with head and neck cancer. The chain employs TRBV27 and TRBJ1-2; D possibly corresponds to TRBD1 (5 bases). The sample taken for sequencing was PBMCs. CDR3 sequence (DNA): TGTGCCAGCAGTTTAGGGGGTCGAGGCTACACCTTC. Encoded protein: CASSLGGRGYTF.